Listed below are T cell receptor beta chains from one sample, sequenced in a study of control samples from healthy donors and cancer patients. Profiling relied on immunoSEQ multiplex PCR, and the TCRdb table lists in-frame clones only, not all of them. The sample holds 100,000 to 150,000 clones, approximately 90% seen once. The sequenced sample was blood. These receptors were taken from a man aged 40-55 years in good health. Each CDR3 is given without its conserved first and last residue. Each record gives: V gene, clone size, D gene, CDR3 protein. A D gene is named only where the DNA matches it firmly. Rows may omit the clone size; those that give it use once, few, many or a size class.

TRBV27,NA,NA,ASSLGSRVSSYNSPLH
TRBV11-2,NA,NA,ASSFGGVTYEQY
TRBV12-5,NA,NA,ASGPIWGQNTGELF
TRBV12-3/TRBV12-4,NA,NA,ASSRFRYEQF
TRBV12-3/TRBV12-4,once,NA,ASSLRGEQY
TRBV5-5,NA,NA,ASKNDPGWIETQY
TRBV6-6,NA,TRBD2,ASSYSGTKSSDTRY
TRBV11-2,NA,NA,ASSLWAAVNTEAF
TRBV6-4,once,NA,ASGHGDGGYT
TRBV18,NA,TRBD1,ASSPGQATNEKLF
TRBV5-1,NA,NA,ASSLAPGERARSSYEQY
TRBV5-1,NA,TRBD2,ASSLGLAGGRETQY
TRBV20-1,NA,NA,SASPLGISNSPLH
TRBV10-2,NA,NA,ASSLLEPNQPQH
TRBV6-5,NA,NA,ASRDNSPLH
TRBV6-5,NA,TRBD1,ASGDRSSGNTIY
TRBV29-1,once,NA,SVAGTGANVLT
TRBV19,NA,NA,ASSTLGSGPQY
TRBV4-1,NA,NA,ASSQDRFGYT
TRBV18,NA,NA,ASSPPRTDTQY
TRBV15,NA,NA,ATSPGRGPQH
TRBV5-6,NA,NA,ASSLSGMETQY